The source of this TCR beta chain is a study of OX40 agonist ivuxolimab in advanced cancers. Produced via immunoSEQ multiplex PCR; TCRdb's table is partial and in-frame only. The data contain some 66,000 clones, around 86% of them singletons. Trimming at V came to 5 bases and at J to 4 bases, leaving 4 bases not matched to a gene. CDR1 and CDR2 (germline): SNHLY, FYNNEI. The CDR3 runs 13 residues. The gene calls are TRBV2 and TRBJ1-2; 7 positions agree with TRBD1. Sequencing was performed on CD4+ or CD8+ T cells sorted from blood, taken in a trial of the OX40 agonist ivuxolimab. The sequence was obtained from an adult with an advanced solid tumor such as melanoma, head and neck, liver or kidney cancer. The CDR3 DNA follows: TGTGCCAGCAGTTCCGGACAGGCCTATGGCTACACCTTC. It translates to CASSSGQAYGYTF.